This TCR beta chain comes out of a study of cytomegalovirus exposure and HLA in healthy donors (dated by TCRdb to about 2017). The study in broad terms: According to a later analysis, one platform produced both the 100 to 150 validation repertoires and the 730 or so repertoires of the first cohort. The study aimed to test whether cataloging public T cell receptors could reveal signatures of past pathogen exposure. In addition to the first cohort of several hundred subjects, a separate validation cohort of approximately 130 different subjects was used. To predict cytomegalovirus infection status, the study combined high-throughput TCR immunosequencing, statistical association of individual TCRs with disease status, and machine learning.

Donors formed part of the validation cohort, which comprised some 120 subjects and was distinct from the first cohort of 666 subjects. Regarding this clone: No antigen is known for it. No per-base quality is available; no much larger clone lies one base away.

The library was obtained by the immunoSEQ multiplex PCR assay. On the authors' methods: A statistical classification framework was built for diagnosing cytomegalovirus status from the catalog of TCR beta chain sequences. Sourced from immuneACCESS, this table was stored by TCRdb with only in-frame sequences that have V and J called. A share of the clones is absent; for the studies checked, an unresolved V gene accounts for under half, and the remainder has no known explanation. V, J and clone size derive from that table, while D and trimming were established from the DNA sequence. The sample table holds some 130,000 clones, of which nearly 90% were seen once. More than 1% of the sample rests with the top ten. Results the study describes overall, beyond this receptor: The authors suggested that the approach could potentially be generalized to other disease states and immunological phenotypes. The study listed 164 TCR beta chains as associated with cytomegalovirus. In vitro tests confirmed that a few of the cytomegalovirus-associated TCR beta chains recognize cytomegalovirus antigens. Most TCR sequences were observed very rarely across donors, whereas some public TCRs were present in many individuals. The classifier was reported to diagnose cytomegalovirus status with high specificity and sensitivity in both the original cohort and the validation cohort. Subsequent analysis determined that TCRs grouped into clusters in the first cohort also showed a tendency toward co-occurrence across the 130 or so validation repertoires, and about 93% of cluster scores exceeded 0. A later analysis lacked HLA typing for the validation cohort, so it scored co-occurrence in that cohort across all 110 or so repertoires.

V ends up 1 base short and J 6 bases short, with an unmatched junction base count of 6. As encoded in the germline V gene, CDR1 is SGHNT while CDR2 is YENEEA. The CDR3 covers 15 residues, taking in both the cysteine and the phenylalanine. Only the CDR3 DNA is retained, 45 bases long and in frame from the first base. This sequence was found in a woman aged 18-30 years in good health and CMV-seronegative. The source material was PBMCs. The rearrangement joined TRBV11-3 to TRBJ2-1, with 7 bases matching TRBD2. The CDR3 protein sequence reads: CASSLGRGTSNEQFF. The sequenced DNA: TGTGCCAGCAGCTTAGGGCGGGGGACCTCCAATGAGCAGTTCTTC.